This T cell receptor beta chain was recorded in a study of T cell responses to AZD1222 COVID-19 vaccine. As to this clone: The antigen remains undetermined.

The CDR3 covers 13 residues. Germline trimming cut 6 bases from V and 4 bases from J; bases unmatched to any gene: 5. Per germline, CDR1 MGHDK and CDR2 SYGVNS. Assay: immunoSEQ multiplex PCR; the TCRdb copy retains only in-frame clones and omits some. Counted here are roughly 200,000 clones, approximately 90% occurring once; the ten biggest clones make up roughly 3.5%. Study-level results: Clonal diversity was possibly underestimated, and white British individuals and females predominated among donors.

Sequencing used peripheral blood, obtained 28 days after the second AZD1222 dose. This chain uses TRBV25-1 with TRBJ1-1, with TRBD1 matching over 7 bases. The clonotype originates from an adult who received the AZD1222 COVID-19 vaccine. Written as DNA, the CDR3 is TGTGCCAGCAGAGGGGGCGCGGGCACTGAAGCTTTCTTT. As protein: CASRGGAGTEAFF.